Listed below are T cell receptor beta chains from one sample, sequenced in a study of cytomegalovirus exposure and HLA in healthy donors. Method: immunoSEQ multiplex PCR; TCRdb's copy keeps in-frame clones and lacks some. Of 150,000 or so clones listed, approximately 78% are singletons. The specimen sequenced was PBMCs. The origin of the receptors is a male donor in good health and CMV-seropositive. The CDR3 runs from the conserved cysteine through the conserved F or W. D genes are given only for firm matches. The size field is filled for only some rows; it gives once, few, many or a size class.

CDR3aa,CDR3nt,abundance,d_gene,j_gene,v_gene
CASIASGSDTQYF,TGTGCCAGCATCGCCTCAGGGTCAGATACGCAGTATTTT,-,-,TRBJ2-3,TRBV6-1
CAISTSGSNYNEQFF,TGTGCCATCAGTACTAGCGGGAGTAACTACAATGAGCAGTTCTTC,-,TRBD2,TRBJ2-1,TRBV10-3
CASSENWRNTDTQYF,TGTGCCAGCAGTGAAAATTGGAGGAACACAGATACGCAGTATTTT,-,-,TRBJ2-3,TRBV6-1
CAWSNGGRGNQPQHF,TGTGCCTGGAGCAACGGAGGCAGGGGGAATCAGCCCCAGCATTTT,-,TRBD1,TRBJ1-5,TRBV30
CASSATPPGNQPQHF,TGTGCCAGCAGTGCTACTCCGCCGGGCAATCAGCCCCAGCATTTT,-,-,TRBJ1-5,TRBV6-5
CASSGFRSLGYTF,TGTGCCAGCAGTGGGTTCCGGTCTCTGGGCTACACCTTC,-,-,TRBJ1-2,TRBV2
CASSVTDTTYEQYF,TGTGCCAGCAGCGTGACAGATACCACCTACGAGCAGTACTTC,-,-,TRBJ2-7,TRBV9
CASSARDRGYSNQPQHF,TGTGCCAGCAGCGCGCGGGACAGGGGGTATAGCAATCAGCCCCAGCATTTT,-,TRBD1,TRBJ1-5,TRBV9
CASSPPGGSGNTIYF,TGTGCCAGCTCACCACCCGGTGGCTCTGGAAACACCATATATTTT,-,-,TRBJ1-3,TRBV18
CASSAGTGTTGELFF,TGTGCCAGTAGCGCCGGGACAGGGACTACCGGGGAGCTGTTTTTT,few,TRBD1,TRBJ2-2,TRBV19
CASSPSTAGPYGYTF,TGCGCCAGCAGCCCATCAACTGCGGGCCCCTATGGCTACACCTTC,-,-,TRBJ1-2,TRBV4-3
CASSLLQGPINNEQFF,TGCGCCAGCAGCTTGTTACAGGGACCTATAAACAATGAGCAGTTCTTC,-,-,TRBJ2-1,TRBV5-1
CASQYRGIMYTEAFF,TGTGCCAGCCAATACAGGGGGATCATGTACACTGAAGCTTTCTTT,few,TRBD1,TRBJ1-1,TRBV6-1
CASSQDHGASGRGTGELFF,TGCGCCAGCAGCCAAGATCACGGGGCTAGCGGGAGAGGTACCGGGGAGCTGTTTTTT,-,TRBD2,TRBJ2-2,TRBV4-3
CASSYSVGASWGYTF,TGTGCCAGCAGTTACTCCGTCGGAGCGTCTTGGGGCTACACCTTC,-,-,TRBJ1-2,TRBV6-5
CAWSVLGGTTGELFF,TGTGCCTGGAGTGTACTGGGGGGGACCACCGGGGAGCTGTTTTTT,-,TRBD2,TRBJ2-2,TRBV30